The 16 T cell receptor beta chains below were found in one sample sequenced in a study of CD8+ T cells in alopecia areata. Treatment given: oral pan-JAK inhibitor, 5-10 mg twice daily. cDNA prepared by RNA extraction and subsequent reverse transcription served as the template for sequencing. Profiling relied on immunoSEQ multiplex PCR, and the TCRdb table lists in-frame clones only, not all of them. The sample consists of approximately 210,000 clones, roughly three fifths of them appearing once. The sample here was CD4+ T cells sorted from blood, taken at week 4, from a patient treated with tofacitinib. Receptors were obtained from a human donor with alopecia areata.

The V gene is TRBV4-2, the J gene TRBJ1-2; 10 nucleotides match TRBD1. Trimming took 4 bases from V and 6 from J; bases not matched to a gene: 2. CDR1 and CDR2 from the germline V gene are LGHNA and YNFKEQ. The CDR3 spans 13 residues. CDR3: CASSRQGADGYTF. CDR3 bases: TGTGCCAGCAGCCGACAGGGGGCTGATGGCTACACCTTC.

The table lists this clone with a few counts. The rearrangement joins TRBV7-9 to TRBJ1-1, with 8 bases matching TRBD1. Germline CDR1 SEHNR, CDR2 FQNEAQ (reference sequence). J was trimmed by 4 bases and V by 4 bases; bases with no gene match: 5. The CDR3 contains 14 residues. The CDR3 loop is CASSSQGVGTEAFF. CDR3 sequence (DNA): TGTGCCAGCAGCTCACAGGGGGTCGGCACTGAAGCTTTCTTT. The variable domain in full, with the rest retrieved from reference TRBV7-9 and TRBJ1-1, is DTGVSQNPRHKITKRGQNVTFRCDPISEHNRLYWYRQTLGQGPEFLTYFQNEAQLEKSRLLSDRFSAERPKGSFSTLEIQRTEQGDSAMYLCASSSQGVGTEAFFGQGTRLTVV.

CDR3 residues: CASSLVGARGETQYF. The CDR3 DNA reads TGTGCCAGCAGCTTAGTGGGGGCCAGGGGCGAGACCCAGTACTTC. The chain combines TRBV11-2 with TRBJ2-5; a weak D match, TRBD1 (6 bases). There are 15 residues in the CDR3. V was pared by 1 base and J by 5 bases, with 14 bases between. Germline assignment: CDR1 SGHAT and CDR2 FQNNGV.

This clone was recorded only once. J is TRBJ1-2 and V is TRBV4-3, with D maybe TRBD1 (5 bases). Trimming took 0 bases from V and 8 from J, leaving 16 bases between them. CDR3 size: 15 residues. CDR1 LGHNA and CDR2 YSLEER come from the germline V gene. In DNA form, the CDR3 reads TGCGCCAGCAGCCAAGAGCCGGGGCCCTCCCGGGGCTACACCTTC. It is translated as CASSQEPGPSRGYTF.

This chain links TRBV30 with TRBJ1-4, with 9 bases identical to TRBD1. The CDR3 runs to 15 residues. V lost 5 bases to trimming and J lost 8 bases; unmatched junction nucleotides: 12. Germline values: CDR1 GTSNPN, CDR2 SVGIG (reference sequence). The CDR3 loop reads CAWSLTGGIDEKLFF. The CDR3 DNA is TGTGCCTGGTCCCTGACAGGGGGAATTGACGAAAAACTGTTTTTT.

The V call is TRBV18, the J call TRBJ1-2; TRBD1 might be the D (5 bases). Germline-derived CDR1 and CDR2 are KGHSH and LQKENI. The CDR3 sequence is 14 residues long. V lost 2 bases to trimming and J lost 7 bases, with 14 bases between them. The CDR3 reads CASSPIGTDCGYTF. The CDR3 coding sequence is TGTGCCAGCTCACCAATAGGGACGGACTGTGGCTACACCTTC.

This sequence joins TRBV2 and TRBJ2-7; D gene ambiguous. This CDR3 comprises 14 residues. The V and J ends lost 6 bases and 3 bases respectively, with 15 bases between them. Per germline, CDR1 SNHLY and CDR2 FYNNEI. The CDR3 DNA reads as TGTGCCAGCAGACATAAAGGCCCTTACTACGAGCAGTACTTC. Encoded protein: CASRHKGPYYEQYF.

The chain combines TRBV7-2 with TRBJ1-3; D ambiguous. Trimming cost V 1 base and J 0 bases, with 7 bases left between them. Germline CDR1 and CDR2: SGHTA and FQGNSA. This CDR3 is 15 amino acids long. For the CDR3, the DNA is TGTGCCAGCAGCTTAGTGGCAGTCTCTGGAAACACCATATATTTT. Residues: CASSLVAVSGNTIYF.

This chain links TRBV5-6 with TRBJ2-1; 9 bases line up with TRBD2. Germline V lookup: CDR1 SGHDT, CDR2 YYEEEE. The CDR3 sequence is 15 residues long. With V trimmed by 0 bases and J by 4 bases, 2 bases remained unmatched. CDR3 sequence reads: CASSLGLAGYNEQFF. CDR3 DNA sequence: TGTGCCAGCAGCTTGGGCCTAGCGGGATACAATGAGCAGTTCTTC.

This chain uses TRBV27 with TRBJ2-5; D could derive from TRBD1 or TRBD2 (5 bases each). Germline V gives CDR1 MNHEY, CDR2 SMNVEV (reference sequence). This CDR3 spans 16 amino acids. Trimming took 4 bases from V and 2 from J, leaving 17 bases between them. The CDR3 reads CASSSGRSVAQETQYF. DNA for the CDR3: TGTGCCAGCAGTTCGGGACGGTCGGTGGCACAAGAGACCCAGTACTTC.

The gene calls are TRBV2 and TRBJ1-4; D gene ambiguous. The CDR3 has 12 amino acids. The germline CDR1 and CDR2 sequences are SNHLY and FYNNEI. V was cut by 7 bases and J by 0 bases, with 3 bases left in between. CDR3 in DNA: TGTGCCAGCAAGACAACTAATGAAAAACTGTTTTTT. It translates to CASKTTNEKLFF.

This clone came up a few times. The genes are TRBV15 and TRBJ2-5; 8 nucleotides line up with TRBD2. Germline V gene lookup returns CDR1 LNHNV and CDR2 YYDKDF (reference sequence). The CDR3 has 15 residues. The V segment lost 0 bases and the J segment 6 bases; nucleotides outside the gene matches: 6. The CDR3 is CATSRDGAGVKTQYF. The CDR3 DNA sequence: TGTGCCACCAGCAGAGATGGAGCGGGGGTGAAGACCCAGTACTTC.

The rearrangement uses TRBV29-1 and TRBJ1-1; unclear D gene. Germline V gene lookup returns CDR1 SQVTM and CDR2 ANQGSEA. CDR3 length: 13 amino acids. With 4 bases removed from V and 5 bases from J, the gap between germline ends came to 14 bases. CDR3 in DNA: TGCAGCGTTGTGAACGGGGATTGGACTGAAGCTTTCTTT. It yields the protein CSVVNGDWTEAFF.

The gene calls are TRBV11-2 and TRBJ2-5; D is possibly TRBD1 (5 bases). Deletions cut 4 bases from V and 4 bases from J, with 10 bases between. The germline gives CDR1 SGHAT, CDR2 FQNNGV. This CDR3 region has 13 residues. The CDR3 DNA reads as TGTGCCAGCAGCTCCCGACAGAGAGAGACCCAGTACTTC. Its protein is CASSSRQRETQYF.

This clone has more than one count but fewer than ten. V gene TRBV29-1 combines with J gene TRBJ2-2, with TRBD2 as a possible D gene (6 bases). This CDR3 has 15 residues. Germline CDR1 is SQVTM and CDR2 is ANQGSEA. V was trimmed by 4 bases and J by 0 bases, leaving 12 bases between them. The CDR3, as DNA: TGCAGCGTTGCGGGAGAGGGGACGAACACCGGGGAGCTGTTTTTT. This gives the protein CSVAGEGTNTGELFF.

The V call is TRBV5-5, the J call TRBJ2-1, with 9 bases aligning to TRBD2. V was clipped by 4 bases and J by 0 bases; unmatched bases: 5. Germline assignment: CDR1 SGHKS and CDR2 YYEKEE (reference sequence). The CDR3 totals 16 residues. CDR3 in amino acids: CASSPGLALSYNEQFF. For the CDR3, the DNA is TGTGCCAGCAGCCCAGGACTAGCGCTCTCCTACAATGAGCAGTTCTTC.